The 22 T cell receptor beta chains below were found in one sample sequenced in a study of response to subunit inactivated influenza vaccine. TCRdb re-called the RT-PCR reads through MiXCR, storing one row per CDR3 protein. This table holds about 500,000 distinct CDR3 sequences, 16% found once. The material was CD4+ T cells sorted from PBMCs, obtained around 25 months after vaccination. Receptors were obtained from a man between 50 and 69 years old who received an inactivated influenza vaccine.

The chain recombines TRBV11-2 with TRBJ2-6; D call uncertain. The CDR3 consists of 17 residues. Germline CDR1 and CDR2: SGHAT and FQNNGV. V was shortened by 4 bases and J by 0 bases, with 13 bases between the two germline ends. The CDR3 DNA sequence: TGTGCCAGCAGCTCTCTGGAGACCTTCTCTGGGGCCAACGTCCTGACTTTC. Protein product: CASSSLETFSGANVLTF.

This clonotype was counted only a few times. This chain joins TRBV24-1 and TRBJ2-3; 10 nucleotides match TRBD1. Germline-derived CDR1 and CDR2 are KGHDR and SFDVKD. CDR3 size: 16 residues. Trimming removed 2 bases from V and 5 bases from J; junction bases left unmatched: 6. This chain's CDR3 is CATSDSPGQGIDTQYF. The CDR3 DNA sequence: TGTGCCACCAGTGATTCCCCGGGACAGGGGATAGATACGCAGTATTTT.

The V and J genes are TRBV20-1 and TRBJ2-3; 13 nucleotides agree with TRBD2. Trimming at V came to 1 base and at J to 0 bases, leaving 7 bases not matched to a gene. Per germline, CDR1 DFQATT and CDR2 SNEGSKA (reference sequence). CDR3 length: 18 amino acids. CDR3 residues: CSARGLAGGHASTDTQYF. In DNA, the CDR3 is TGCAGTGCTAGAGGACTAGCGGGGGGTCATGCTAGCACAGATACGCAGTATTTT.

The CDR3 nucleotides read TGCGCCAGCAGTTCTGGACTACGTACCTACGAGCAGTACTTC. As protein: CASSSGLRTYEQYF. V is TRBV5-1 and J is TRBJ2-7; tentative D call: TRBD2 (6 bases). CDR1 and CDR2 (germline): SGHRS, YFSETQ. This CDR3 is built from 14 residues. Deletions cut 5 bases from V and 2 bases from J, with 14 bases between.

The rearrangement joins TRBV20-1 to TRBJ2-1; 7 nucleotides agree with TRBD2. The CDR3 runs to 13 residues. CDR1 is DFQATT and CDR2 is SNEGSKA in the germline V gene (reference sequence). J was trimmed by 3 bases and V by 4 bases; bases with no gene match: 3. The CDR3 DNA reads TGCAGTGCTACCGGGACTAACTACAATGAGCAGTTCTTC. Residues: CSATGTNYNEQFF.

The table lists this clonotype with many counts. The CDR3 DNA follows: TGTGCCAGCAGCCAAGTTATGTCAGGGAGCTCCTATAATTCACCCCTCCACTTT. Translated, it gives CASSQVMSGSSYNSPLHF. The chain uses TRBV3-1 and TRBJ1-6; D may be TRBD1 (5 bases). Germline V gives CDR1 LGHDT, CDR2 YNNKEL (reference sequence). Trimming pared 1 base from V and 0 bases from J, leaving 13 bases between. The CDR3 runs to 18 residues.

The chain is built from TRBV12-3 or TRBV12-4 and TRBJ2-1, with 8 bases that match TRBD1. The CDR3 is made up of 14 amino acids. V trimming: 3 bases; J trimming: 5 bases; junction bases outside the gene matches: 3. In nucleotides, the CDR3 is TGTGCCAGCAGTTTCGGACAGGGAGACAATGAGCAGTTCTTC. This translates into CASSFGQGDNEQFF.

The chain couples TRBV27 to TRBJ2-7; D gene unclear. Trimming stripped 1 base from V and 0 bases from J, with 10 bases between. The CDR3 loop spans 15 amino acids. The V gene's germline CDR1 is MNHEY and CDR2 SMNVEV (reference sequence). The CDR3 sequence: CASSLLGMVSYEQYF. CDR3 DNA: TGTGCCAGCAGTTTATTAGGGATGGTCTCCTACGAGCAGTACTTC.

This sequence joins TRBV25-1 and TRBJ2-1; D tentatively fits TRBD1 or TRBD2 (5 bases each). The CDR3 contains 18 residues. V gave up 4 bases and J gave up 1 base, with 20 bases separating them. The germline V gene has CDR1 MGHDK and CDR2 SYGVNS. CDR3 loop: CASSAVTGTGRSYNEQFF. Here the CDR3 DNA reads TGTGCCAGCAGTGCTGTTACCGGGACGGGGCGTTCCTACAATGAGCAGTTCTTC.

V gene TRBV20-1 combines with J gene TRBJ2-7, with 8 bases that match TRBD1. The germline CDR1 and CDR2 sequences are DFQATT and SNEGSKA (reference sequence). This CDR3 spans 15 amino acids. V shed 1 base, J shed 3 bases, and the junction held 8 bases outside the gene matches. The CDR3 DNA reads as TGCAGTGCTAGAGGACAGGGGACCCCCTTCTACGAGCAGTACTTC. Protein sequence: CSARGQGTPFYEQYF.

CDR3 amino acids: CASNPGPGAEQYF. DNA for the CDR3: TGTGCCAGCAACCCGGGACCCGGGGCTGAGCAGTACTTC. V usage is TRBV2 and J usage is TRBJ2-7; D is possibly TRBD1 or TRBD2 (5 bases each). Trimming stripped 7 bases from V and 7 bases from J, with 17 bases between. In germline, CDR1 is SNHLY, CDR2 FYNNEI. This CDR3 comprises 13 residues.

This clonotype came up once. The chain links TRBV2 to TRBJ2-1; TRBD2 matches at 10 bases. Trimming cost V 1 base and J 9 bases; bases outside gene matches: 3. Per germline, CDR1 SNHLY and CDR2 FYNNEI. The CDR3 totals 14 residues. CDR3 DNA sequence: TGTGCCAGCAGTGAAGGGGCTAGCGGGGGTGAGCAGTTCTTC. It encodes CASSEGASGGEQFF.

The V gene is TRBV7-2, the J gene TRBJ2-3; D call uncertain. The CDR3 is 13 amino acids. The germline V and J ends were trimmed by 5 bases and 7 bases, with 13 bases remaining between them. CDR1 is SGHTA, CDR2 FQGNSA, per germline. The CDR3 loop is CASSLPGQNTQYF. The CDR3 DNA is TGTGCCAGCAGCCTACCGGGTCAAAATACGCAGTATTTT.

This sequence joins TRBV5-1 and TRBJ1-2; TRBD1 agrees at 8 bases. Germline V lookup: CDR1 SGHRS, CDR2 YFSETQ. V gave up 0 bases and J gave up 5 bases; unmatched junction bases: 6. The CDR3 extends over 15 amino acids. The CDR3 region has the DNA TGCGCCAGCAGCTTGGCCTCGGGACAGGATTATGGCTACACCTTC. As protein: CASSLASGQDYGYTF. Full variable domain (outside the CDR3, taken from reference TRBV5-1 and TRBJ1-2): KAGVTQTPRYLIKTRGQQVTLSCSPISGHRSVSWYQQTPGQGLQFLFEYFSETQRNKGNFPGRFSGRQFSNSRSEMNVSTLELGDSALYLCASSLASGQDYGYTFGSGTRLTVV.

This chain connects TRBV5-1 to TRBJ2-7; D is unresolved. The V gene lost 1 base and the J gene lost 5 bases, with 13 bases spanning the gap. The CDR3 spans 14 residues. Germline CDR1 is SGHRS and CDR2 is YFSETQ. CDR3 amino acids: CASSLRPGENEQYF. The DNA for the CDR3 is TGCGCCAGCAGCTTGAGGCCGGGTGAGAACGAGCAGTACTTC.

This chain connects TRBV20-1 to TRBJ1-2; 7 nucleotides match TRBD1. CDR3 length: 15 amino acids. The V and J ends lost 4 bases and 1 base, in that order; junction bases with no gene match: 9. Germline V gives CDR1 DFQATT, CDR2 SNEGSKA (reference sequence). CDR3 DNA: TGCAGTGCTATCGGGACAGCCTATTATAACTATGGCTACACCTTC. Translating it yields CSAIGTAYYNYGYTF.

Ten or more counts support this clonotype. The DNA of the CDR3 is TGCGCCAGCAGCAAAGGTGACGGGGACACTGAAGCTTTCTTT. Its translation: CASSKGDGDTEAFF. The genes are TRBV5-1 and TRBJ1-1; D remains ambiguous. The CDR3 loop spans 14 amino acids. Trimming cost V 4 bases and J 3 bases, with 13 bases left between them. Germline CDR1 is SGHRS and CDR2 is YFSETQ.

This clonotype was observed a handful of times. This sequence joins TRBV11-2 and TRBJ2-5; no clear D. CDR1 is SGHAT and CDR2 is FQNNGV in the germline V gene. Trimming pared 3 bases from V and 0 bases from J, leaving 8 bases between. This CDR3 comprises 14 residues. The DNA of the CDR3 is TGTGCCAGCAGCTTCACAACGTACCAAGAGACCCAGTACTTC. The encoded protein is CASSFTTYQETQYF. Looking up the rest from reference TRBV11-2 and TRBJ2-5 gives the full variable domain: EAGVAQSPRYKIIEKRQSVAFWCNPISGHATLYWYQQILGQGPKLLIQFQNNGVVDDSQLPKDRFSAERLKGVDSTLKIQPAKLEDSAVYLCASSFTTYQETQYFGPGTRLLVL.

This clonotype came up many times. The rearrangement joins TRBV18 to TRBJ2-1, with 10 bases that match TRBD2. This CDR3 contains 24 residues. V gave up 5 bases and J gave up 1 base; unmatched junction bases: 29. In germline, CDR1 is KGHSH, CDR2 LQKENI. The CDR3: CASSTLTGLAGAHYSGASYNEQFF. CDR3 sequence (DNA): TGTGCCAGCTCAACTCTGACCGGGCTAGCGGGGGCCCACTACTCAGGGGCTTCCTACAATGAGCAGTTCTTC.

The CDR3: CAIGGRNTEAFF. Written as DNA, the CDR3 is TGTGCCATCGGAGGGAGGAACACTGAAGCTTTCTTT. The V gene is TRBV10-3, the J gene TRBJ1-1, with D uncertain. CDR1 is ENHRY and CDR2 is SYGVKD in the germline V gene. CDR3 length equals 12 residues. The ends were cut back, 8 bases at V and 1 base at J, with 8 bases in the middle.

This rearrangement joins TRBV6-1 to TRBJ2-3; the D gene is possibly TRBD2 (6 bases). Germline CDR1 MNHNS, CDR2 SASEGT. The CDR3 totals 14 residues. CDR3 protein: CAYGPGLTTDTQYF. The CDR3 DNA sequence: TGTGCATATGGCCCGGGACTTACCACAGATACGCAGTATTTT.

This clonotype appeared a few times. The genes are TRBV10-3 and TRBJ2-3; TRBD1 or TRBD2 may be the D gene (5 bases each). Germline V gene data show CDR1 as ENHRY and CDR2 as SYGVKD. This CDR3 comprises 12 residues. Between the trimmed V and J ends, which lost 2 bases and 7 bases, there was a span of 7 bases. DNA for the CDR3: TGTGCCATCAGTGAGGGGGGATATACGCAGTATTTT. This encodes CAISEGGYTQYF.